Below, 10 T cell receptor beta chains from the same sample are listed, as sequenced in a study of CD8 T cells in ankylosing spondylitis. In TCRdb, the 5' RACE reads were re-called with MiXCR into one record per CDR3 protein. The data hold about 130,000 distinct CDR3 sequences, with roughly 6.6% observed a single time. The sequenced sample consisted of blood, either unsorted or a sorted T cell fraction (not recorded which). The receptors originated from a male donor with ankylosing spondylitis or in good health (not recorded which).

This clonotype showed up many times. This chain links TRBV27 with TRBJ1-2; D uncertain. The V and J ends lost 3 bases and 0 bases respectively, with 5 bases between them. CDR1 and CDR2 (germline): MNHEY, SMNVEV (reference sequence). The CDR3 consists of 13 residues. CDR3 sequence reads: CASSFRTNYGYTF. The CDR3 nucleotides are TGTGCCAGCAGTTTCCGGACTAACTATGGCTACACCTTC.

At least ten counts were recorded for this clonotype. The chain joins TRBV20-1 to TRBJ2-3; D is tentatively TRBD1 or TRBD2 (5 bases each). Germline V gives CDR1 DFQATT, CDR2 SNEGSKA (reference sequence). CDR3 length equals 14 residues. Trimming stripped 0 bases from V and 1 base from J, with 8 bases between. Here the CDR3 reads CSAREGTRTDTQYF. The CDR3 DNA follows: TGCAGTGCTAGAGAAGGGACCCGCACAGATACGCAGTATTTT.

This clonotype has ten or more counts. The chain uses TRBV20-1 and TRBJ2-7; 7 bases map to TRBD1. Losses at the gene ends were 0 bases for V and 3 bases for J; bases not matched to a gene: 14. Germline-derived CDR1 and CDR2 are DFQATT and SNEGSKA (reference sequence). The CDR3 is 17 residues long. The CDR3 loop reads CSARDGPEQGTNYEQYF. The CDR3 DNA reads as TGCAGTGCTAGAGACGGGCCCGAACAGGGGACGAACTACGAGCAGTACTTC.

This clonotype was counted at least ten times. The rearrangement uses TRBV28 and TRBJ2-7, with 14 bases fitting TRBD2. Per germline, CDR1 MDHEN and CDR2 SYDVKM. The CDR3 extends over 17 amino acids. Losses at the gene ends were 0 bases for V and 6 bases for J; bases not matched to a gene: 7. In DNA form, the CDR3 reads TGTGCCAGCAGTTTATGGAGACTAGCGGGAGGGCCCGGCGAGCAGTACTTC. It yields the protein CASSLWRLAGGPGEQYF.

This clonotype was recorded at least ten times. The rearrangement links TRBV5-1 to TRBJ2-1; 9 bases are shared with TRBD2. There are 15 residues in the CDR3. Trimming cost V 4 bases and J 5 bases; bases outside gene matches: 7. The germline V gene has CDR1 SGHRS and CDR2 YFSETQ. The CDR3 DNA follows: TGCGCCAGCAGCACCATAGCGGGGGACCACAATGAGCAGTTCTTC. It encodes CASSTIAGDHNEQFF. The variable domain in full, with the rest retrieved from reference TRBV5-1 and TRBJ2-1, is KAGVTQTPRYLIKTRGQQVTLSCSPISGHRSVSWYQQTPGQGLQFLFEYFSETQRNKGNFPGRFSGRQFSNSRSEMNVSTLELGDSALYLCASSTIAGDHNEQFFGPGTRLTVL.

This clonotype was seen ten or more times. The V and J genes are TRBV27 and TRBJ2-7; 8 nucleotides align to TRBD2. The CDR3 runs to 14 residues. Germline values: CDR1 MNHEY, CDR2 SMNVEV (reference sequence). The trim removed 2 bases at V and 4 bases at J, leaving 4 bases unmatched. The CDR3 DNA reads TGTGCCAGCAGTTTAGGCGGGAGGCTATACGAGCAGTACTTC. Its translation is CASSLGGRLYEQYF.

This clonotype appeared many times. The chain combines TRBV5-1 with TRBJ2-1; 9 bases line up with TRBD2. The CDR3 totals 17 residues. Germline lookup yields CDR1 SGHRS and CDR2 YFSETQ. With 1 base clipped from V and 7 bases from J, the junction kept 12 bases outside the gene matches. The CDR3 nucleotides are TGCGCCAGCAGCTTGCTTGTAGTAGCGGGAGTTTTTAATGAGCAGTTCTTC. This encodes CASSLLVVAGVFNEQFF.

The chain is built from TRBV5-1 and TRBJ2-3; D might be TRBD1 (6 bases). This CDR3 has 16 residues. V was pared by 4 bases and J by 0 bases, with 15 bases between. Germline CDR1 is SGHRS and CDR2 is YFSETQ. The CDR3 protein is CASSPGQFSSTDTQYF. In nucleotides, the CDR3 is TGCGCCAGCAGCCCTGGACAGTTCTCTAGCACAGATACGCAGTATTTT.

This clonotype was seen ten or more times. The chain has TRBV20-1 and TRBJ1-1; D might be TRBD1 (6 bases). This CDR3 spans 18 amino acids. V lost 6 bases to trimming and J lost 1 base, with 27 bases between them. The germline CDR1 and CDR2 sequences are DFQATT and SNEGSKA (reference sequence). The CDR3, as DNA: TGCAGTGCCCGAGATTTAGGGGGGCGAGGATCGGGGAACACTGAAGCTTTCTTT. Translating it yields CSARDLGGRGSGNTEAFF.

This clonotype appeared many times. The rearrangement links TRBV18 to TRBJ2-2; 7 nucleotides line up with TRBD1. CDR1 is KGHSH and CDR2 is LQKENI in the germline V gene. The CDR3 consists of 15 residues. With 6 bases clipped from V and 0 bases from J, the junction kept 4 bases outside the gene matches. CDR3 coding DNA: TGTGCCAGCTCGACAACAGGGGCGAACACCGGGGAGCTGTTTTTT. Protein sequence: CASSTTGANTGELFF.